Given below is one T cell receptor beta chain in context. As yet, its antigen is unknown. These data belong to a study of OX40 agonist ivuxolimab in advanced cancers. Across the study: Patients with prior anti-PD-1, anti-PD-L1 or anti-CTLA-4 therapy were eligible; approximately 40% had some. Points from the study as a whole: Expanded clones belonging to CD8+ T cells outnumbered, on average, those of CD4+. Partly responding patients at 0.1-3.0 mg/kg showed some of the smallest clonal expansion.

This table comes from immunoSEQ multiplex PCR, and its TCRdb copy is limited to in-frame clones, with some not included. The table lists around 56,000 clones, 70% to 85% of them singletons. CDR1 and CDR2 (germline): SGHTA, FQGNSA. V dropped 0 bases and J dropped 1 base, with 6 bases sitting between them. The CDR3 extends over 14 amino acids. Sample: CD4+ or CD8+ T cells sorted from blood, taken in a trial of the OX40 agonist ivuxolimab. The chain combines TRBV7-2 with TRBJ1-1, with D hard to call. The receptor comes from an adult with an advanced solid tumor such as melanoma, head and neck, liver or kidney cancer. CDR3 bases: TGTGCCAGCAGCTTAGCGAATAAGAACACTGAAGCTTTCTTT. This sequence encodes CASSLANKNTEAFF.